The 21 T cell receptor beta chains presented below share a single source sample, sequenced in a study of T cell responses to AZD1222 COVID-19 vaccine. The repertoire was sequenced with immunoSEQ multiplex PCR; TCRdb's copy has only in-frame clones and lacks some. The sample carries around 88,000 clones, roughly 89% recorded once. This specimen consisted of peripheral blood, obtained on day 0 of MenACWY control vaccination. The source of these receptors is an adult in good health.

Here the CDR3 reads CASSAGPDSYEQYF. Written as DNA, the CDR3 is TGCGCCAGCAGCGCCGGACCGGACTCCTACGAGCAGTACTTC. The V and J genes are TRBV5-1 and TRBJ2-7; D ambiguous. This CDR3 is 14 amino acids long. Deletions cut 4 bases from V and 0 bases from J, with 11 bases between. Germline-derived CDR1 and CDR2 are SGHRS and YFSETQ.

The chain recombines TRBV9 with TRBJ1-1, with TRBD1 identical over 9 bases. This CDR3 spans 15 amino acids. Trimming cost V 0 bases and J 0 bases; bases outside gene matches: 0. CDR1 and CDR2 from the germline V gene are SGDLS and YYNGEE. Here the CDR3 reads CASSVGTGVNTEAFF. Written as DNA, the CDR3 is TGTGCCAGCAGCGTAGGGACAGGGGTGAACACTGAAGCTTTCTTT.

This clone came up once. The chain couples TRBV7-8 to TRBJ2-3, with 9 bases aligning to TRBD2. V was clipped by 5 bases and J by 4 bases; unmatched bases: 7. This CDR3 region has 15 residues. Germline loops: CDR1 SGHVS, CDR2 FQNEAQ. The CDR3, as DNA: TGTGCCAGCAGCATGGCTAGCGGGGTCGCAGATACGCAGTATTTT. Translation gives CASSMASGVADTQYF. Variable domain in full (rest from reference TRBV7-8 and TRBJ2-3): GAGVSQSPRYKVAKRGQDVALRCDPISGHVSLFWYQQALGQGPEFLTYFQNEAQLDKSGLPSDRFFAERPEGSVSTLKIQRTQQEDSAVYLCASSMASGVADTQYFGPGTRLTVL.

This chain links TRBV11-1 with TRBJ1-4, with D hard to call. The germline V gene has CDR1 SGHAT and CDR2 FQDESV (reference sequence). Trimming cost V 5 bases and J 5 bases, with 9 bases left between them. The CDR3 extends over 13 amino acids. The CDR3 reads CASSPRRNEKLFF. CDR3 nucleotides: TGTGCCAGCAGCCCCCGACGGAATGAAAAACTGTTTTTT. Combining the CDR3 with reference TRBV11-1 and TRBJ1-4 gives the whole variable domain EAEVAQSPRYKITEKSQAVAFWCDPISGHATLYWYRQILGQGPELLVQFQDESVVDDSQLPKDRFSAERLKGVDSTLKIQPAELGDSAMYLCASSPRRNEKLFFGSGTQLSVL.

The rearrangement joins TRBV5-6 to TRBJ2-3; perhaps D is TRBD1 or TRBD2 (5 bases each). Germline CDR1 is SGHDT and CDR2 is YYEEEE. The CDR3 has 16 residues. V was cut by 0 bases and J by 0 bases, with 11 bases left in between. This CDR3 reads CASSLGSWGSTDTQYF. The CDR3 DNA follows: TGTGCCAGCAGCTTGGGGTCGTGGGGGAGCACAGATACGCAGTATTTT.

This chain connects TRBV7-9 to TRBJ2-5, with TRBD1 identical over 7 bases. CDR3 length: 13 residues. Germline loops: CDR1 SEHNR, CDR2 FQNEAQ (reference sequence). The ends lost 8 bases at V and 4 bases at J; junction bases unmatched: 7. CDR3 sequence: CASSTGARETQYF. The CDR3 DNA sequence: TGTGCCAGCTCTACAGGGGCACGAGAGACCCAGTACTTC.

This chain joins TRBV11-3 and TRBJ1-1, with 7 bases lining up with TRBD1. The V gene end was trimmed by 1 base and the J gene end by 4 bases; junction bases not matched to a gene: 9. Germline V gene data show CDR1 as SGHNT and CDR2 as YENEEA. This CDR3 is built from 16 residues. For the CDR3, the DNA is TGTGCCAGCAGCTTAGGACAGGGTCGGGTTGGCACTGAAGCTTTCTTT. Its protein is CASSLGQGRVGTEAFF.

This clone was seen a few times. The chain is built from TRBV6-5 and TRBJ1-1, with D unclear. The V and J ends lost 7 bases and 0 bases respectively, with 9 bases between them. This CDR3 comprises 13 residues. From germline, CDR1 is MNHEY and CDR2 SVGAGI. CDR3 sequence reads: CASMRLMNTEAFF. The CDR3 DNA reads TGTGCCAGCATGAGACTGATGAACACTGAAGCTTTCTTT.

J is TRBJ1-2 and V is TRBV29-1; TRBD1 agrees at 8 bases. After removal of 5 bases from V and 4 bases from J, the junction contained 3 bases not matched to a gene. Germline V CDR1 and CDR2: SQVTM, ANQGSEA. This CDR3 is 12 amino acids long. This CDR3 is CSVSGQGYGYTF. The DNA for the CDR3 is TGCAGCGTTTCCGGACAGGGCTATGGCTACACCTTC.

The chain has TRBV4-3 and TRBJ2-1; 12 bases align to TRBD2. The CDR3 spans 18 residues. Looked up from germline, CDR1 is LGHNA and CDR2 is YSLEER. With 4 bases clipped from V and 9 bases from J, the junction kept 16 bases outside the gene matches. The CDR3 coding sequence is TGCGCCAGCAGCCTAAGTGCTAGCGGGGGGGCCTTTGTCGGTGAGCAGTTCTTC. This translates into CASSLSASGGAFVGEQFF.

The chain couples TRBV18 to TRBJ2-3; 13 bases match TRBD2. Per germline, CDR1 KGHSH and CDR2 LQKENI. V shed 5 bases and J 1 base; nucleotides not matched to a gene: 3. This CDR3 contains 16 residues. DNA for the CDR3: TGTGCCAGCTCATCCGGGACTAGCGGGGGCACAGATACGCAGTATTTT. It codes for CASSSGTSGGTDTQYF.

This clone appeared a single time. The V call is TRBV29-1, the J call TRBJ2-3, with 11 bases that match TRBD1. CDR3 size: 15 residues. The junction had 9 bases not matched to a gene; V was cut back by 4 bases and J by 6 bases. Germline CDR1 SQVTM, CDR2 ANQGSEA. The CDR3 loop reads CSVASGQGALDTQYF. The CDR3, as DNA: TGCAGCGTTGCTTCCGGACAGGGGGCGTTGGATACGCAGTATTTT.

This clone has just a few counts. This rearrangement joins TRBV12-3 or TRBV12-4 to TRBJ1-6; D uncertain. Trimming cost V 5 bases and J 13 bases, with 12 bases left between them. The length of the CDR3 is 12 residues. The CDR3, as DNA: TGTGCCAGCAGTCCAAGTATGATTCCCCTCCACTTT. Amino acids: CASSPSMIPLHF.

The CDR3, as DNA: TGTGCCAGCAGCCAGGGCCGCACTGGAAACACCATATATTTT. Its translation: CASSQGRTGNTIYF. The rearrangement links TRBV3-1 (or the pseudogene TRBV3-2) to TRBJ1-3; D is uncertain. V gave up 3 bases and J gave up 2 bases, with 8 bases separating them. This CDR3 region has 14 residues. Germline V lookup: CDR1 LGHDT, CDR2 YNNKEL (reference sequence).

This chain uses TRBV11-2 with TRBJ2-5; no reliable D call. V was trimmed by 4 bases and J by 7 bases, leaving 7 bases between them. CDR3 length: 11 residues. Germline lookup yields CDR1 SGHAT and CDR2 FQNNGV. CDR3 in DNA: TGTGCCAGCAGCTCTTACGGGACCCAGTACTTC. Translation: CASSSYGTQYF.

The V call is TRBV6-5, the J call TRBJ1-3; TRBD1 matches at 7 bases. With 4 bases clipped from V and 0 bases from J, the junction kept 6 bases outside the gene matches. This CDR3 spans 16 amino acids. From germline, CDR1 is MNHEY and CDR2 SVGAGI. The CDR3 nucleotides are TGTGCCAGCAGTTCTCCTCACAGGGGCTCTGGAAACACCATATATTTT. It encodes CASSSPHRGSGNTIYF.

The CDR3 sequence is CAWSVSGGQPQHF. CDR3 nucleotides: TGTGCCTGGAGTGTATCAGGGGGTCAGCCCCAGCATTTT. The chain recombines TRBV30 with TRBJ1-5, with TRBD1 matching over 7 bases. CDR1 and CDR2 from the germline V gene are GTSNPN and SVGIG (reference sequence). This CDR3 contains 13 residues. V lost 0 bases to trimming and J lost 6 bases; unmatched junction nucleotides: 2.

The rearrangement links TRBV13 to TRBJ2-7; TRBD2 aligns across 10 bases. This CDR3 has 18 residues. Per the germline V gene, CDR1 is PRHDT and CDR2 is FYEKMQ (reference sequence). After removal of 5 bases from V and 6 bases from J, the junction contained 19 bases not matched to a gene. The CDR3 DNA sequence: TGTGCCAGCAGCGCTTTCACAGGGACTAGCGAGATCGGGAGCGAGCAGTACTTC. Amino acids: CASSAFTGTSEIGSEQYF.

This chain joins TRBV4-1 and TRBJ1-3; tentatively, D is TRBD1 (5 bases). Trimming pared 0 bases from V and 0 bases from J, leaving 12 bases between. Per the germline V gene, CDR1 is MGHRA and CDR2 is YSYEKL. CDR3 length: 17 amino acids. CDR3 in amino acids: CASSQEVSGNSGNTIYF. The DNA of the CDR3 is TGCGCCAGCAGCCAAGAGGTTTCAGGGAACTCTGGAAACACCATATATTTT.

The genes are TRBV3-1 (or the pseudogene TRBV3-2) and TRBJ1-6; 7 positions agree with TRBD1. The V segment lost 5 bases and the J segment 8 bases; nucleotides outside the gene matches: 18. This CDR3 contains 18 residues. Germline V gene data show CDR1 as LGHDT and CDR2 as YNNKEL (reference sequence). Here the CDR3 reads CASSVPPSTGTRHSPLHF. The CDR3 coding sequence is TGTGCCAGCAGCGTTCCCCCCTCGACAGGGACTCGACATTCACCCCTCCACTTT.

The chain uses TRBV27 and TRBJ2-5; the D is unclear. V was clipped by 5 bases and J by 0 bases, with 10 bases between them. Germline V gives CDR1 MNHEY, CDR2 SMNVEV (reference sequence). The CDR3 sequence is 14 residues long. CDR3 nucleotide sequence: TGTGCCAGCAGTCAATTGGGCAACCAAGAGACCCAGTACTTC. It specifies CASSQLGNQETQYF.